These 25 T cell receptor beta chains were all obtained from the same sample, sequenced in a study of T-cell reconstitution after alpha-beta-depleted transplantation in children. TCRbeta library construction was performed incorporating unique molecular identifiers. TCRdb called the PCR reads again in MiXCR, with one record for every CDR3 protein. In the table there are tens of thousands of distinct CDR3 sequences, roughly 4.5% of which are singletons. Sequenced material: PBMCs, mostly from graft donor cells, taken 180 days after TCRalphabeta/CD19-depleted stem cell transplant. Receptor source: a boy under two years old who had a stem cell transplant for acute myeloid leukemia, so the T cells may come from the graft donor.

The table lists this clonotype with many counts. The genes are TRBV12-3 or TRBV12-4 and TRBJ1-2; D is perhaps TRBD1 (5 bases). Trimming removed 7 bases at V and 3 bases at J, with 27 bases between. CDR3 length equals 18 residues. CDR3 residues: CASTVGGGRGRPDYGYTF. In nucleotides, the CDR3 is TGTGCCAGCACCGTTGGGGGGGGTAGGGGCCGCCCTGACTATGGCTACACCTTC.

The table lists this clonotype with many counts. CDR3 coding DNA: TGTGCCAGCAGCCATCCGGGTCTAATCACAGATACGCAGTATTTT. Its translation is CASSHPGLITDTQYF. The rearrangement links TRBV5-4 to TRBJ2-3; D remains ambiguous. This CDR3 is 15 amino acids long. Germline lookup yields CDR1 SGHNT and CDR2 YYREEE (reference sequence). V lost 4 bases and J 2 bases, leaving 14 bases between the germline ends. Variable domain in full (rest from reference TRBV5-4 and TRBJ2-3): ETGVTQSPTHLIKTRGQQVTLRCSSQSGHNTVSWYQQALGQGPQFIFQYYREEENGRGNFPPRFSGLQFPNYSSELNVNALELDDSALYLCASSHPGLITDTQYFGPGTRLTVL.

This clonotype was seen at least ten times. This sequence joins TRBV9 and TRBJ2-1; no definite D call. From germline, CDR1 is SGDLS and CDR2 YYNGEE. V was trimmed by 4 bases and J by 4 bases, leaving 9 bases between them. The CDR3 length is 13 residues. The CDR3 nucleotides are TGTGCCAGCAGCCGGACCCGATACAATGAGCAGTTCTTC. Its protein product is CASSRTRYNEQFF.

This clonotype showed up many times. The CDR3 nucleotides read TGTGCCAGCAGCACCTACCGGGACAGGGGTTCACCCCTCCACTTT. This codes for CASSTYRDRGSPLHF. The genes are TRBV7-2 and TRBJ1-6, with 10 bases that match TRBD1. Germline V gene sequence: CDR1 SGHTA, CDR2 FQGNSA. J gave up 9 bases and V 5 bases, and 7 bases lay outside the gene matches. This CDR3 comprises 15 residues.

This clonotype was picked up many times. V is TRBV5-8 and J is TRBJ2-5; no definite D call. Germline assignment: CDR1 SGHTS and CDR2 YDEGEE. The V and J ends lost 0 bases and 5 bases respectively, with 11 bases between them. The CDR3 is made up of 14 amino acids. This CDR3 is CASSLVRTGETQYF. The CDR3 coding sequence is TGTGCCAGCAGCTTGGTCAGAACCGGGGAGACCCAGTACTTC.

The table lists this clonotype with many counts. The V gene is TRBV20-1, the J gene TRBJ1-5; no firm D call. V dropped 7 bases and J dropped 7 bases, with 17 bases sitting between them. CDR3 length equals 13 residues. Looked up from germline, CDR1 is DFQATT and CDR2 is SNEGSKA (reference sequence). The CDR3, as DNA: TGCAGTGTCCCGCTGATGGGTGGACAGCCCCAGCATTTT. Translation: CSVPLMGGQPQHF.

The sample holds many counts of this clonotype. This rearrangement joins TRBV7-6 to TRBJ2-2, with 8 bases that match TRBD1. Germline V lookup: CDR1 SGHVS, CDR2 FNYEAQ. With 4 bases clipped from V and 3 bases from J, the junction kept 4 bases outside the gene matches. CDR3 length: 15 amino acids. The CDR3 DNA follows: TGTGCCAGCAGCTGGACAGGGAGCTACACCGGGGAGCTGTTTTTT. The encoded protein is CASSWTGSYTGELFF. The full variable domain, completed using reference TRBV7-6 and TRBJ2-2, is GAGVSQSPRYKVTKRGQDVALRCDPISGHVSLYWYRQALGQGPEFLTYFNYEAQQDKSGLPNDRFSAERPEGSISTLTIQRTEQRDSAMYRCASSWTGSYTGELFFGEGSRLTVL.

At least ten counts were recorded for this clonotype. This rearrangement joins TRBV11-2 to TRBJ1-1, with D maybe TRBD1 (5 bases). Per the germline V gene, CDR1 is SGHAT and CDR2 is FQNNGV. Trimming stripped 1 base from V and 4 bases from J, with 10 bases between. This CDR3 spans 14 amino acids. This chain's CDR3 is CASSLVAGPTEAFF. The CDR3, as DNA: TGTGCCAGCAGCTTAGTCGCAGGGCCCACTGAAGCTTTCTTT. The full variable domain, completed using reference TRBV11-2 and TRBJ1-1, is EAGVAQSPRYKIIEKRQSVAFWCNPISGHATLYWYQQILGQGPKLLIQFQNNGVVDDSQLPKDRFSAERLKGVDSTLKIQPAKLEDSAVYLCASSLVAGPTEAFFGQGTRLTVV.

This clonotype was observed at least ten times. The V gene is TRBV11-2, the J gene TRBJ2-4; D remains unclear. The CDR3 totals 16 residues. Germline V gene sequence: CDR1 SGHAT, CDR2 FQNNGV. V lost 0 bases and J 3 bases, leaving 12 bases between the germline ends. The chain's CDR3 is CASSLDPRGDKNIQYF. The CDR3 region has the DNA TGTGCCAGCAGCTTAGATCCGCGTGGTGACAAAAACATTCAGTACTTC.

There are many counts of this clonotype. This chain uses TRBV6-5 with TRBJ2-1, with 9 nucleotides matching TRBD1. Germline CDR1 reads MNHEY; CDR2 reads SVGAGI. The CDR3 covers 14 residues. V lost 6 bases, J lost 13 bases, and 13 bases stayed unmatched. In DNA, the CDR3 is TGTGCCAGCAGCTGGCCCGGGACAGGGTGGAGACAGTTCTTC. Amino acids: CASSWPGTGWRQFF.

This clonotype was picked up many times. CDR3 DNA: TGCAGCGCCAGGATTGAGACCCAGTACTTC. This gives the protein CSARIETQYF. The chain recombines TRBV29-1 with TRBJ2-5, with unresolved D. V was trimmed by 7 bases and J by 5 bases, leaving 8 bases between them. This CDR3 is 10 amino acids long. CDR1 is SQVTM, CDR2 ANQGSEA, per germline.

This clonotype was recorded at least ten times. The V call is TRBV10-3, the J call TRBJ2-1, with 10 bases identical to TRBD2. This CDR3 spans 13 amino acids. In germline, CDR1 is ENHRY, CDR2 SYGVKD. After removal of 2 bases from V and 8 bases from J, the junction contained 0 bases not matched to a gene. The CDR3 nucleotides read TGTGCCATCAGTGAGAGCGGGGGGGATGAGCAGTTCTTC. Translation: CAISESGGDEQFF.

This clonotype was counted many times. This chain links TRBV5-1 with TRBJ2-7; D tentatively fits TRBD1 or TRBD2 (5 bases each). The CDR3 is 15 amino acids. CDR1 and CDR2 (germline): SGHRS, YFSETQ. Trimming removed 0 bases at V and 2 bases at J, with 12 bases between. The CDR3 here is CASSLGGTATYEQYF. The CDR3 nucleotides read TGCGCCAGCAGCTTGGGGGGGACCGCGACCTACGAGCAGTACTTC.

This clonotype was detected ten times or more. This chain connects TRBV5-1 to TRBJ1-5, with 8 bases that match TRBD1. The CDR3 length is 15 residues. CDR1 and CDR2 from the germline V gene are SGHRS and YFSETQ. Trimming took 0 bases from V and 3 from J; bases not matched to a gene: 2. The CDR3 protein is CASSLGDRNNQPQHF. The CDR3 region has the DNA TGCGCCAGCAGCTTGGGGGACAGGAACAATCAGCCCCAGCATTTT. Complete variable domain (other parts from reference TRBV5-1 and TRBJ1-5): KAGVTQTPRYLIKTRGQQVTLSCSPISGHRSVSWYQQTPGQGLQFLFEYFSETQRNKGNFPGRFSGRQFSNSRSEMNVSTLELGDSALYLCASSLGDRNNQPQHFGDGTRLSIL.

This clonotype was counted many times. The V gene is TRBV29-1, the J gene TRBJ1-1; the D is unclear. Per the germline V gene, CDR1 is SQVTM and CDR2 is ANQGSEA. CDR3 length equals 13 residues. V lost 2 bases to trimming and J lost 0 bases, with 7 bases between them. In DNA form, the CDR3 reads TGCAGCGTTGAAAGCCTAATGAACACTGAAGCTTTCTTT. As protein: CSVESLMNTEAFF.

This clonotype was seen ten or more times. The rearrangement uses TRBV5-5 and TRBJ2-3; TRBD2 agrees at 7 bases. This CDR3 contains 15 residues. Unmatched junction bases numbered 6, after V lost 1 base and J lost 4 bases. The germline V gene encodes CDR1 SGHKS and CDR2 YYEKEE (reference sequence). CDR3 protein: CASSLWEGRADTQYF. The CDR3 DNA follows: TGTGCCAGCAGCTTGTGGGAGGGACGGGCAGATACGCAGTATTTT.

This clonotype was detected many times. This rearrangement joins TRBV7-2 to TRBJ1-3; no reliable D call. The V end lost 1 base, the J end lost 2 bases, and 6 bases lay between the germline ends. Germline CDR1 and CDR2: SGHTA and FQGNSA. This CDR3 is built from 14 residues. The CDR3 here is CASSLVTAGNTIYF. CDR3 sequence (DNA): TGTGCCAGCAGCTTAGTGACCGCTGGAAACACCATATATTTT.

This clonotype was detected ten times or more. This rearrangement joins TRBV4-1 to TRBJ1-1; TRBD1 is a possible D gene (6 bases). Germline V CDR1 and CDR2: MGHRA, YSYEKL. The CDR3 is 15 amino acids. V lost 4 bases, J lost 0 bases, and 12 bases lay in between. The CDR3, as DNA: TGCGCCAGCAGCCGGGGGCAGGGCATGAACACTGAAGCTTTCTTT. Its translation is CASSRGQGMNTEAFF.

This clonotype was recorded at least ten times. The chain has TRBV19 and TRBJ2-3; the match to TRBD2 covers 9 bases. Losses at the gene ends were 5 bases for V and 4 bases for J; bases not matched to a gene: 13. From germline, CDR1 is LNHDA and CDR2 SQIVND (reference sequence). The CDR3 sequence is 17 residues long. DNA of the CDR3: TGTGCCAGTAGTCCCAGGAGAAGCGGGGGGATGGCAGATACGCAGTATTTT. Translated: CASSPRRSGGMADTQYF.

This clonotype came up a few times. This chain links TRBV6-1 with TRBJ2-3; D might be TRBD1 (5 bases). The CDR3 runs 13 residues. Trimming took off 6 bases at V and 0 bases at J, with 7 bases between the two ends. Germline values: CDR1 MNHNS, CDR2 SASEGT. The CDR3 DNA sequence: TGTGCCAGCAGACAGGCTAGCACAGATACGCAGTATTTT. Translating it yields CASRQASTDTQYF.

This clonotype was seen at least ten times. V is TRBV7-6 and J is TRBJ2-3; no clear D. The CDR3 runs 13 residues. Per the germline V gene, CDR1 is SGHVS and CDR2 is FNYEAQ. V shed 6 bases and J shed 2 bases, with 9 bases lying between them. The CDR3 reads CASREAFTDTQYF. In nucleotides, the CDR3 is TGTGCCAGCAGGGAAGCGTTCACAGATACGCAGTATTTT.

This clonotype occurred many times. The V call is TRBV20-1, the J call TRBJ1-5, with 8 bases aligning to TRBD1. V lost 1 base and J lost 6; bases outside the gene matches: 5. CDR1 is DFQATT and CDR2 is SNEGSKA in the germline V gene (reference sequence). There are 14 residues in the CDR3. CDR3 DNA sequence: TGCAGTGCTAGAGTCAGGGGGCGGGTTCAGCCCCAGCATTTT. It codes for CSARVRGRVQPQHF.

This clonotype occurred many times. V and J are TRBV28 and TRBJ1-6; 9 positions agree with TRBD1. This CDR3 is 18 amino acids long. V dropped 6 bases and J dropped 1; count of bases not matched to a gene: 10. The germline V gene encodes CDR1 MDHEN and CDR2 SYDVKM. CDR3 protein: CASRLQGAPISYNSPLHF. DNA for the CDR3: TGTGCCAGCAGATTACAGGGGGCTCCTATATCCTATAATTCACCCCTCCACTTT.

This clonotype was seen many times. The chain links TRBV7-2 to TRBJ2-5; TRBD2 might be the D (6 bases). The CDR3 totals 14 residues. The germline CDR1 and CDR2 sequences are SGHTA and FQGNSA. The V and J ends lost 4 bases and 5 bases respectively, with 14 bases between them. DNA for the CDR3: TGTGCCAGCAGCTGGGGACTCCGAGGGGAGACCCAGTACTTC. Protein: CASSWGLRGETQYF.

This clonotype has a count of ten or more. The rearrangement uses TRBV12-3 or TRBV12-4 and TRBJ1-2; unclear D gene. Between the trimmed V and J ends, which lost 6 bases and 4 bases, there was a span of 3 bases. The CDR3 loop spans 10 amino acids. CDR3 nucleotide sequence: TGTGCCAGCAGGGGCTATGGCTACACCTTC. Protein: CASRGYGYTF.